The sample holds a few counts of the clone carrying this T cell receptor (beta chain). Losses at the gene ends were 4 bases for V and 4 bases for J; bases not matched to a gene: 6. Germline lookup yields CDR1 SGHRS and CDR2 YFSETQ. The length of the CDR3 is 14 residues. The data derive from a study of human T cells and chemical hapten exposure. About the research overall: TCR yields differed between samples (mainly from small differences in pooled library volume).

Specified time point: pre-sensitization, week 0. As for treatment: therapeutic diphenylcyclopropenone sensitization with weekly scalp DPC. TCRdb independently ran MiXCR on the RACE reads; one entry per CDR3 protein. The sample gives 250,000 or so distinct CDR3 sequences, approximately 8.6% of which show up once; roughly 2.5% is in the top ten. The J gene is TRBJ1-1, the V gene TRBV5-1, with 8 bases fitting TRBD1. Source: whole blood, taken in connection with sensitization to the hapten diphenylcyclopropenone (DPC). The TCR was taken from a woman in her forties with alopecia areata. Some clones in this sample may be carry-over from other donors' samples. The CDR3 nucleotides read TGCGCCAGCAGCCCCCGGGACAGGATCACTGAAGCTTTCTTT. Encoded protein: CASSPRDRITEAFF. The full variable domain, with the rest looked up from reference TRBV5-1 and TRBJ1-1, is KAGVTQTPRYLIKTRGQQVTLSCSPISGHRSVSWYQQTPGQGLQFLFEYFSETQRNKGNFPGRFSGRQFSNSRSEMNVSTLELGDSALYLCASSPRDRITEAFFGQGTRLTVV.